This T cell receptor beta chain was identified in a study of regulatory T cells in long-lasting Graves disease. Points from the study as a whole: Newly diagnosed patients shared about a thousand public clonotypes; persistent patients shared approximately 2,700.

The count of this clonotype is one. What it recognizes is unknown. The CDR3 spans 15 residues. Germline V gene lookup returns CDR1 SGHTA and CDR2 FQGNSA. The ends were cut back, 8 bases at V and 3 bases at J, with 19 bases in the middle. Investigators prepared the TCR beta libraries by applying iRepertoire HTBI primers and Arm-PCR of CDR3 regions. TCRdb re-analysed the multiplex PCR reads in MiXCR, keeping a single row per CDR3 protein. The sample records around 400,000 distinct CDR3 sequences, about 14% being singletons. Time point here: newly diagnosed GD, antithyroid drugs for less than 3 months. The TCR library used RNA extracted from PBMCs. Diagnoses of Graves' disease were made by American Thyroid Association guidelines.

The chain couples TRBV7-2 to TRBJ2-5; weak D call: TRBD1 (6 bases). This TCR was sampled from a female donor with Graves disease. The starting material was peripheral blood mononuclear cells (PBMCs), obtained at new diagnosis, from a patient treated with antithyroid drugs. CDR3 DNA: TGTGCCAGCTTACAGAGGACAGCAACTAAAGAGACCCAGTACTTC. Translated: CASLQRTATKETQYF. Based on the CDR3 plus reference TRBV7-2 and TRBJ2-5, the full variable domain is GAGVSQSPSNKVTEKGKDVELRCDPISGHTALYWYRQSLGQGLEFLIYFQGNSAPDKSGLPSDRFSAERTGGSVSTLTIQRTQQEDSAVYLCASLQRTATKETQYFGPGTRLLVL.